This T cell receptor (beta chain) was retrieved from a study of shared clonotypes between healthy human individuals. Germline V lookup: CDR1 SGHNT, CDR2 YENEEA. V was clipped by 5 bases and J by 7 bases; unmatched bases: 3. This CDR3 has 15 amino acids. All participating donors were Caucasian adults from Nashville, Tennessee. Profiling relied on immunoSEQ multiplex PCR, and the TCRdb table lists in-frame clones only, not all of them. Of fewer than 550,000 clones listed, roughly 79% are singletons. Sequenced material: PBMCs. This TCR derives from a woman aged 40 to 50 in good health. Some clones in this sample may be carry-over from other donors' samples. The chain has TRBV11-3 and TRBJ2-1; 15 nucleotides agree with TRBD2. For the CDR3, the DNA is TGTGCCAGCAGCACCGGGACTAGCGGGAGGAATGAGCAGTTCTTC. This translates into CASSTGTSGRNEQFF.